One and the same sample provided the 5 T cell receptor beta chains below, sequenced in a study of T cell responses to AZD1222 COVID-19 vaccine. Assay: immunoSEQ multiplex PCR; the TCRdb copy retains only in-frame clones and omits some. Among tens of thousands of clones listed, around 90% were seen once. The source material was peripheral blood, sampled on day 0 of AZD1222 vaccination. These receptors were taken from an adult in good health.

The V call is TRBV18, the J call TRBJ1-3; D is unresolved. This CDR3 has 14 amino acids. Germline V gives CDR1 KGHSH, CDR2 LQKENI. Trimming stripped 3 bases from V and 3 bases from J, with 9 bases between. The CDR3 nucleotides read TGTGCCAGCTCACCTAGGACGGATGGAAACACCATATATTTT. Protein: CASSPRTDGNTIYF.

The chain links TRBV11-3 to TRBJ2-2, with TRBD2 as a possible D gene (7 bases). The CDR3 contains 17 residues. Germline V gives CDR1 SGHNT, CDR2 YENEEA. V was shortened by 4 bases and J by 3 bases, with 18 bases between the two germline ends. The CDR3 protein is CASSSPPGGLDTGELFF. CDR3 nucleotides: TGTGCCAGCAGCTCTCCTCCGGGGGGCTTGGACACCGGGGAGCTGTTTTTT.

Concerning this clone: Other DNA sequences in this sample translate to the same CDR3. The chain combines TRBV18 with TRBJ2-7; 11 nucleotides align to TRBD2. Germline assignment: CDR1 KGHSH and CDR2 LQKENI. CDR3 length equals 15 residues. V lost 5 bases to trimming and J lost 0 bases; unmatched junction nucleotides: 3. CDR3 in DNA: TGTGCCAGCTCAACTACTAGCGGGAGCTCCTACGAGCAGTACTTC. The encoded protein is CASSTTSGSSYEQYF.

This sequence joins TRBV7-9 and TRBJ1-2; 8 nucleotides line up with TRBD1. This CDR3 spans 14 amino acids. Germline values: CDR1 SEHNR, CDR2 FQNEAQ (reference sequence). The ends lost 5 bases at V and 7 bases at J; junction bases unmatched: 9. CDR3 bases: TGTGCCAGCAGCGTACGACAGGGGTGGAGTGGCTACACCTTC. Amino acid sequence: CASSVRQGWSGYTF.

The J gene is TRBJ2-7, the V gene TRBV19, with D perhaps TRBD1 (5 bases). CDR3 length equals 16 residues. CDR1 LNHDA and CDR2 SQIVND come from the germline V gene (reference sequence). The V end lost 4 bases, the J end lost 1 base, and 17 bases lay between the germline ends. The CDR3 loop is CASSTRRSPGSYEQYF. The CDR3 DNA reads TGTGCCAGTAGTACCCGACGCAGCCCAGGGTCCTACGAGCAGTACTTC.